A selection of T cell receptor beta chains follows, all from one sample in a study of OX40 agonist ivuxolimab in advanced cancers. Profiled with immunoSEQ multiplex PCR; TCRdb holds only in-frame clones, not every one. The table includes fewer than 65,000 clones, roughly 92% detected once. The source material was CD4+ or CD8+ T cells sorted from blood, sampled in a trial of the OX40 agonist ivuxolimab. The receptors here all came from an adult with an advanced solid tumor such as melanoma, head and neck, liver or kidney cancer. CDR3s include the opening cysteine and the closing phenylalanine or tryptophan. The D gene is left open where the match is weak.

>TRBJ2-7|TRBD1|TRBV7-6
CASSPGQSSYEQYF
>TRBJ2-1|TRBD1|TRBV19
CASTKLGQGSYNEQFF
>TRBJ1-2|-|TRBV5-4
CASSFDSYGYTF
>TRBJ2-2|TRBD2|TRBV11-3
CASSLSGGRGGELFF
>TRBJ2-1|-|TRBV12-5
CASGPSKPAGSYNEQFF
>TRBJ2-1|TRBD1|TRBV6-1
CASSTYRGYNEQFF
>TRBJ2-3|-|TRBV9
CASSVEEGSDTQYF
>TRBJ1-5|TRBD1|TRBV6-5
CASSSAGTGYGQPQHF
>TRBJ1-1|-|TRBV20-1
CSPTQGPEAFF
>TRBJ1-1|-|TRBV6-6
CASSYAITDRAEAFF
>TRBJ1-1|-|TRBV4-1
CASSQVGYTEAFF
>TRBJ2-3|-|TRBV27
CASSLSGTGDTQYF
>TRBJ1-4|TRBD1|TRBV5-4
CASSPWDRANNEKLFF
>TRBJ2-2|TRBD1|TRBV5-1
CASSPYTGANTGELFF
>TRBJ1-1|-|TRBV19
CATNENTEAFF
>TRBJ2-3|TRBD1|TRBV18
CASSPGTGVHTDTQYF
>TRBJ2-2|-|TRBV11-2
CASSFDSPANTGELFF
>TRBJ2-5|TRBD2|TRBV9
CASSLSGGHQETQYF
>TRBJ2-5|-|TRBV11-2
CASSFGTGQEQTQYF
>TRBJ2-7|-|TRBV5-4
CASSLVPGSYEQYF
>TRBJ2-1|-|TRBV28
CASSSPSPGQFF
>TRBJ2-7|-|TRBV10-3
CATAYVAGSYEQYF
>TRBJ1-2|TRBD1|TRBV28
CASSLGQGRGYTF
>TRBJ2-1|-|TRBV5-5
CASSLYRLNYNEQFF
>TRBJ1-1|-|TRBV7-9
CASTPGGEAFF
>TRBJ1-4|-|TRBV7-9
CASSLYDASEKLFF
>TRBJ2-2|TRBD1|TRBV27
CASSPTGVDTGELFF
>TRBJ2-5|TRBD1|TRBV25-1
CASSVQGWETQYF
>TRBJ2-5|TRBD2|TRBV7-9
CASSSSGGRETQYF
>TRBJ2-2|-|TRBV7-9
CASSPGSGELFF
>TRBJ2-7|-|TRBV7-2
CASSYPGSGYEQYF
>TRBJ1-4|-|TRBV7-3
CASSLEQGGFRIEKLFF
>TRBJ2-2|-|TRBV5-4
CASSLLKGGIANTGELFF
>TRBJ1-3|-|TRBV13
CASSPGSGGSGNTIYF
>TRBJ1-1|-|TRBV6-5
CASSYSSSGHNTEAFF
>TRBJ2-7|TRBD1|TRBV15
CATSRGRTGGNEQYF
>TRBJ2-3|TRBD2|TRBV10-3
CAISESTTGTSGGTSTDTQYF
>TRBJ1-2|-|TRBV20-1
CSAPAGGYTF
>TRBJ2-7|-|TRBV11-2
CASSLGDEQYF
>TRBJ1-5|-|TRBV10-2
CASSESVRGYSNQPQHF
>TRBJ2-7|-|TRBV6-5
CASSEGLSYEQYF
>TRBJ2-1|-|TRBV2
CASNGQLNEQFF
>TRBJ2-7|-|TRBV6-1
CASSSLREQYF
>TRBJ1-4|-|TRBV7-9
CASSPTGLDEKLFF
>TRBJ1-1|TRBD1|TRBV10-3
CAISEPGTGLTEAFF
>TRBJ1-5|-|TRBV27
CASSLWGDLEAQHF
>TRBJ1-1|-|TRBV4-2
CASSHNTEAFF
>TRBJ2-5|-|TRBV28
CASRIEDGRQETQYF
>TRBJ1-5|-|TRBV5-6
CASSFEGGSDFQPQHF
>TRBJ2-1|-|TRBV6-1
CASTPDTNSYNEQFF
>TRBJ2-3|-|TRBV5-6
CASSLGGDTQYF
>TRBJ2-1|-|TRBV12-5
CASGLGQGGMNEQFF
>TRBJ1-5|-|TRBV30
CAWSVFGGNNQPQHF
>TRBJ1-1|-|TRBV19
CASRFWGGNTEAFF
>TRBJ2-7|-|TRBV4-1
CASSGVNYEQYF